These 30 T cell receptor beta chains were sequenced from one sample in a study of T cells in tuberculosis. Some clones are missing from TCRdb's copy, which holds only in-frame ones; the method was immunoSEQ multiplex PCR. The table shows around 38,000 clones, with 95% occurring only once. The sequenced sample was PBMCs. Receptors originate from a donor between 5 and 29 years old with latent tuberculosis or without tuberculosis infection.

The chain carries TRBV6-1 and TRBJ2-3; 14 bases line up with TRBD2. The J segment lost 9 bases and the V segment lost 0 bases, leaving 2 bases of the junction unmatched. The germline CDR1 and CDR2 sequences are MNHNS and SASEGT. This CDR3 is 15 amino acids long. CDR3 protein: CASSEARLAGGTQYF. The CDR3 coding sequence is TGTGCCAGCAGTGAAGCCAGACTAGCGGGGGGGACGCAGTATTTT.

The chain recombines TRBV28 with TRBJ1-3; 7 bases align to TRBD1. Trimming at V came to 11 bases and at J to 2 bases, leaving 6 bases not matched to a gene. Per germline, CDR1 MDHEN and CDR2 SYDVKM. This CDR3 contains 13 residues. The CDR3 sequence is CASRRGPGNTIYF. CDR3 DNA: TGTGCCTCCCGGAGGGGGCCTGGAAACACCATATATTTT.

This chain connects TRBV7-9 to TRBJ2-2; 7 positions match TRBD1. Germline V gene lookup returns CDR1 SEHNR and CDR2 FQNEAQ (reference sequence). The CDR3 has 15 amino acids. The V gene end was trimmed by 5 bases and the J gene end by 1 base; junction bases not matched to a gene: 4. CDR3 DNA sequence: TGTGCCAGCAGCCCATGGACAGGGAACACCGGGGAGCTGTTTTTT. It encodes CASSPWTGNTGELFF.

In this sample, this clone turned up a few times. The rearrangement uses TRBV25-1 and TRBJ1-2; D remains unclear. CDR1 is MGHDK and CDR2 is SYGVNS in the germline V gene. V lost 5 bases, J lost 7 bases, and 20 bases lay in between. CDR3 length: 15 amino acids. The DNA of the CDR3 is TGTGCCAGCAGTTCCCAACACGGGAGTCTACCTGGCTACACCTTC. Its protein product is CASSSQHGSLPGYTF.

In its sample, this clone ranks as medium-sized. Other nucleotide sequences in the sample specify the same CDR3. V is TRBV2 and J is TRBJ2-1, with 10 nucleotides matching TRBD2. Losses at the gene ends were 4 bases for V and 8 bases for J; bases not matched to a gene: 26. This CDR3 region has 21 residues. Looked up from germline, CDR1 is SNHLY and CDR2 is FYNNEI. CDR3 sequence: CASSVWVGEGKAGTSVYEQFF. In nucleotides, the CDR3 is TGTGCCAGCAGTGTATGGGTGGGGGAGGGGAAGGCCGGGACTAGCGTGTATGAGCAGTTCTTC.

The gene calls are TRBV28 and TRBJ2-7; perhaps TRBD2 as D (7 bases). CDR1 and CDR2 (germline): MDHEN, SYDVKM. This CDR3 is built from 16 residues. Trimming removed 5 bases from V and 4 bases from J, with 21 bases in between. The CDR3 coding sequence is TGTGCCAGCAGTGGCCCCGGGGGGCGATCCCAGTACGAGCAGTACTTC. This encodes CASSGPGGRSQYEQYF.

This chain uses TRBV4-1 with TRBJ2-7; 9 bases agree with TRBD2. Per germline, CDR1 MGHRA and CDR2 YSYEKL. The CDR3 consists of 15 residues. The J segment lost 3 bases and the V segment lost 4 bases, leaving 7 bases of the junction unmatched. The DNA for the CDR3 is TGCGCCAGCAGCCCTAGCGGGACTAGGAACTACGAGCAGTACTTC. It specifies CASSPSGTRNYEQYF.

V usage is TRBV27 and J usage is TRBJ1-2; D not certain. The ends were cut back, 4 bases at V and 4 bases at J, with 10 bases in the middle. Germline CDR1 and CDR2: MNHEY and SMNVEV (reference sequence). This CDR3 spans 13 amino acids. The chain's CDR3 is CASSSESFYGYTF. Here the CDR3 DNA reads TGTGCCAGCAGTTCCGAGAGCTTCTATGGCTACACCTTC.

V gene TRBV2 combines with J gene TRBJ1-1, with D tentatively TRBD1 (5 bases). V was trimmed by 5 bases and J by 0 bases, leaving 13 bases between them. From germline, CDR1 is SNHLY and CDR2 FYNNEI. The CDR3 covers 15 residues. The CDR3 coding sequence is TGTGCCAGCAGTCCGGGCCCGGGGGTGAACACTGAAGCTTTCTTT. Amino acid sequence: CASSPGPGVNTEAFF.

The chain combines TRBV30 with TRBJ1-1; possibly TRBD1 for D (6 bases). Germline CDR1 and CDR2: GTSNPN and SVGIG (reference sequence). V was trimmed by 0 bases and J by 11 bases, leaving 10 bases between them. The CDR3 is made up of 11 amino acids. CDR3 nucleotide sequence: TGTGCCTGGAGTGTTGCAGGGGAGGCTTTCTTT. Protein: CAWSVAGEAFF.

The table lists this clone with a few counts. The chain recombines TRBV25-1 with TRBJ1-4; D is unclear. Deletions cut 2 bases from V and 3 bases from J, with 16 bases between. CDR3 size: 17 residues. CDR1 is MGHDK and CDR2 is SYGVNS in the germline V gene. CDR3 sequence (DNA): TGTGCCAGCAGTGAAGTTCAGATTTACCCACCTAATGAAAAACTGTTTTTT. Protein sequence: CASSEVQIYPPNEKLFF.

The chain combines TRBV10-3 with TRBJ2-1; 9 positions agree with TRBD2. CDR3 size: 14 residues. In germline, CDR1 is ENHRY, CDR2 SYGVKD. V dropped 7 bases and J dropped 9; count of bases not matched to a gene: 10. The CDR3 loop is CAIKAGGPMTEQFF. The CDR3 region has the DNA TGTGCCATCAAGGCGGGGGGGCCTATGACTGAGCAGTTCTTC.

The chain carries TRBV30 and TRBJ1-1, with 12 nucleotides matching TRBD1. Trimming at V came to 0 bases and at J to 5 bases, leaving 7 bases not matched to a gene. The germline CDR1 and CDR2 sequences are GTSNPN and SVGIG (reference sequence). The CDR3 is 16 amino acids. Here the CDR3 DNA reads TGTGCCTGGAGTGTTGGGACAGGGGGCGGAATGACTGAAGCTTTCTTT. Its protein product is CAWSVGTGGGMTEAFF.

The gene calls are TRBV5-1 and TRBJ1-2; TRBD1 matches at 8 bases. Germline CDR1 SGHRS, CDR2 YFSETQ. The CDR3 runs to 12 residues. V lost 4 bases and J lost 10; bases outside the gene matches: 6. This CDR3 is CASSPDRDDYTF. For the CDR3, the DNA is TGCGCCAGCAGCCCGGACAGGGATGACTACACCTTC.

The V and J genes are TRBV28 and TRBJ2-3, with D unresolved. The CDR3 is 15 residues long. Germline loops: CDR1 MDHEN, CDR2 SYDVKM. Trimming left V 6 bases short and J 0 bases short, with 13 bases between. Here the CDR3 reads CASSTSTSSTDTQYF. The CDR3 DNA sequence: TGTGCCAGCAGCACTTCAACTTCTAGCACAGATACGCAGTATTTT.

The chain has TRBV21-1 and TRBJ1-2; the D call TRBD1 from the table was never checked on the DNA. TRBV21-1 has pseudogene status. The CDR3 is 16 residues long. The CDR3 here is CASSPRQGMQRNGYTF. CDR3 DNA: TGTGCCAGCAGCCCTAGACAGGGAATGCAAAGAAATGGCTACACCTTC.

The gene calls are TRBV30 and TRBJ1-1; possible D gene TRBD1, 5 bases. V lost 0 bases to trimming and J lost 1 base, with 9 bases between them. Germline CDR1 reads GTSNPN; CDR2 reads SVGIG (reference sequence). The CDR3 has 14 amino acids. CDR3 amino acids: CAWSVQASNTEAFF. The CDR3, as DNA: TGTGCCTGGAGTGTACAGGCTTCGAACACTGAAGCTTTCTTT.

This chain uses TRBV20-1 with TRBJ2-1; 10 nucleotides align to TRBD2. The germline CDR1 and CDR2 sequences are DFQATT and SNEGSKA (reference sequence). Unmatched junction bases numbered 3, after V lost 6 bases and J lost 10 bases. CDR3 length equals 11 residues. In DNA, the CDR3 is TGCAGTGCGGTACTAGCGGGGGAGCAGTTCTTC. This codes for CSAVLAGEQFF.

The chain carries TRBV5-6 and TRBJ1-2; TRBD1 aligns across 8 bases. With 2 bases clipped from V and 4 bases from J, the junction kept 7 bases outside the gene matches. Germline V gene sequence: CDR1 SGHDT, CDR2 YYEEEE. This CDR3 comprises 15 residues. The CDR3 nucleotides read TGTGCCAGCAGCTTTCGGGACAGGAGAGCCTATGGCTACACCTTC. Its translation: CASSFRDRRAYGYTF.

The V and J genes are TRBV2 and TRBJ1-2; 7 bases line up with TRBD1. Germline CDR1 reads SNHLY; CDR2 reads FYNNEI. With 10 bases clipped from V and 8 bases from J, the junction kept 10 bases outside the gene matches. The CDR3 has 12 residues. DNA for the CDR3: TGTGCCACCAGGGGGGGACCGCGGGGCTACACCTTC. This codes for CATRGGPRGYTF. The full variable domain, completed using reference TRBV2 and TRBJ1-2, is EPEVTQTPSHQVTQMGQEVILRCVPISNHLYFYWYRQILGQKVEFLVSFYNNEISEKSEIFDDQFSVERPDGSNFTLKIRSTKLEDSAMYFCATRGGPRGYTFGSGTRLTVV.

This clone was seen a few times. This chain links TRBV11-3 with TRBJ2-7; 7 bases match TRBD2. The germline V gene encodes CDR1 SGHNT and CDR2 YENEEA. V shed 0 bases and J 3 bases; nucleotides not matched to a gene: 8. The CDR3 runs 16 residues. CDR3 nucleotide sequence: TGTGCCAGCAGCTTAGAGCTGGGCGGGGGTGACTACGAGCAGTACTTC. It translates to CASSLELGGGDYEQYF.

This clone appeared once. V usage is TRBV6-5 and J usage is TRBJ1-1; 9 nucleotides match TRBD1. The germline gives CDR1 MNHEY, CDR2 SVGAGI. The length of the CDR3 is 15 residues. Losses at the gene ends were 6 bases for V and 7 bases for J; bases not matched to a gene: 12. The CDR3 sequence is CASSLQGARGHEAFF. CDR3 in DNA: TGTGCCAGCAGCTTACAGGGGGCGCGGGGACATGAAGCTTTCTTT.

This clone appeared a single time. The chain employs TRBV25-1 and TRBJ2-1; possible D gene TRBD1, 5 bases. The CDR3 runs 12 residues. V dropped 11 bases and J dropped 4 bases, with 12 bases sitting between them. Per germline, CDR1 MGHDK and CDR2 SYGVNS. The CDR3 nucleotides read TGTGCCGCTGAAACAGGATACAATGAGCAGTTCTTC. This encodes CAAETGYNEQFF.

The V gene is TRBV30, the J gene TRBJ1-2, with D uncertain. Looked up from germline, CDR1 is GTSNPN and CDR2 is SVGIG (reference sequence). CDR3 length: 12 residues. The V end was cut by 5 bases, the J end by 4 bases, with 11 bases between. The CDR3 DNA reads as TGTGCCTGGCGGGGAGGCCGCTATGGCTACACCTTC. It yields the protein CAWRGGRYGYTF.

This chain connects TRBV5-1 to TRBJ1-5; 8 bases line up with TRBD1. The V gene end was trimmed by 6 bases and the J gene end by 8 bases; junction bases not matched to a gene: 10. Germline CDR1 reads SGHRS; CDR2 reads YFSETQ. The CDR3 extends over 14 amino acids. Here the CDR3 reads CASKVGQGTEPQHF. The DNA for the CDR3 is TGCGCCAGCAAGGTCGGACAGGGAACGGAGCCCCAGCATTTT.

The genes are TRBV14 and TRBJ2-1, with D possibly being TRBD2 (6 bases). V lost 4 bases and J lost 1, with 20 bases in between. Germline CDR1 and CDR2: SGHDN and FVKESK. The CDR3 spans 18 residues. CDR3 in amino acids: CASSRLGGGRGSYNEQFF. The CDR3 nucleotides read TGTGCCAGCAGCCGATTAGGTGGGGGGAGAGGGTCCTACAATGAGCAGTTCTTC.

In this sample, this clone turned up a few times. The chain uses TRBV30 and TRBJ2-1; the D gene is possibly TRBD1 (5 bases). This CDR3 spans 15 amino acids. Trimming cost V 3 bases and J 6 bases, with 18 bases left between them. The germline gives CDR1 GTSNPN, CDR2 SVGIG (reference sequence). The CDR3 sequence is CAWRPPFLDSNEQFF. In nucleotides, the CDR3 is TGTGCCTGGAGGCCACCCTTTCTTGACAGCAATGAGCAGTTCTTC.

CDR3 sequence: CASSPTAGSGYGYTF. DNA for the CDR3: TGTGCCAGCAGCCCCACCGCAGGGTCGGGCTATGGCTACACCTTC. The V and J genes are TRBV6-1 and TRBJ1-2; a weak D match, TRBD1 (5 bases). Germline CDR1 is MNHNS and CDR2 is SASEGT. The V gene lost 6 bases and the J gene lost 4 bases, with 18 bases spanning the gap. There are 15 residues in the CDR3.

This clone appeared a single time. The chain uses TRBV14 and TRBJ1-1; D perhaps matches TRBD1 (6 bases). Germline assignment: CDR1 SGHDN and CDR2 FVKESK. The V and J ends lost 1 base and 0 bases respectively, with 12 bases between them. The CDR3 length is 16 residues. Here the CDR3 reads CASSQGDRPMNTEAFF. CDR3 DNA sequence: TGTGCCAGCAGCCAAGGCGACAGGCCCATGAACACTGAAGCTTTCTTT.

This rearrangement joins TRBV5-6 to TRBJ2-7; the D is unclear. Trimming removed 0 bases at V and 5 bases at J, with 21 bases between. CDR3 length: 17 amino acids. Germline CDR1 and CDR2: SGHDT and YYEEEE. The CDR3 DNA sequence: TGTGCCAGCAGCTTGGTCGTAGTGGTGGGCAGGCCCGACGAGCAGTACTTC. The encoded protein is CASSLVVVVGRPDEQYF.